The 20 T cell receptor beta chains in this list originate from one sample, sequenced in a study of blood T cell repertoires in COVID-19. Assay: immunoSEQ multiplex PCR; the TCRdb copy retains only in-frame clones and omits some. This repertoire shows around 97,000 clones, roughly 79% found once; its top ten account for over 9.5%. Sequenced: peripheral blood. The receptors were sampled from an older man with acute or convalescent COVID-19.

The chain joins TRBV6-2 or TRBV6-3 to TRBJ1-2; maybe TRBD1 (6 bases). Per the germline V gene, CDR1 is MNHEY and CDR2 is SVGEGT. This CDR3 comprises 16 residues. Trimming left V 4 bases short and J 0 bases short, with 15 bases between. The chain's CDR3 is CASSFYNRAANYGYTF. The CDR3 bases are TGTGCCAGCAGTTTTTATAACAGGGCGGCTAACTATGGCTACACCTTC.

Comments on this clone: One base away lies a much larger clone, so this may be a sequencing read error. V usage is TRBV12-3 or TRBV12-4 and J usage is TRBJ1-1, with D possibly being TRBD1 (5 bases). The V gene lost 6 bases and the J gene lost 0 bases, with 8 bases spanning the gap. The CDR3 totals 13 residues. This CDR3 reads CASSATVNTEAFF. Here the CDR3 DNA reads TGTGCCAGCAGCGCGACAGTGAACACTGAAGCTTTCTTT.

The chain employs TRBV7-3 and TRBJ1-1, with D perhaps TRBD1 (5 bases). The CDR3 consists of 12 residues. Germline V gene sequence: CDR1 SGHTA, CDR2 FQGTGA. The V gene lost 6 bases and the J gene lost 3 bases, with 8 bases spanning the gap. The CDR3 spells CASSQGDTEAFF. CDR3 bases: TGTGCCAGCAGTCAGGGTGACACTGAAGCTTTCTTT.

The chain uses TRBV5-4 and TRBJ2-2; no clear D. This CDR3 has 16 residues. Germline CDR1 SGHNT, CDR2 YYREEE (reference sequence). The V gene lost 0 bases and the J gene lost 0 bases, with 9 bases spanning the gap. For the CDR3, the DNA is TGTGCCAGCAGCTTGGGACATCTGACGAACACCGGGGAGCTGTTTTTT. Its protein is CASSLGHLTNTGELFF.

The rearrangement joins TRBV19 to TRBJ1-3; TRBD1 agrees at 7 bases. Germline V gives CDR1 LNHDA, CDR2 SQIVND (reference sequence). Unmatched junction bases numbered 11, after V lost 3 bases and J lost 0 bases. The CDR3 sequence is 18 residues long. Here the CDR3 reads CASSILNRDSGSGNTIYF. The DNA of the CDR3 is TGTGCCAGTAGTATCCTTAACCGGGACAGTGGCTCTGGAAACACCATATATTTT.

V is TRBV11-3 and J is TRBJ2-5; 9 bases align to TRBD2. The germline V gene has CDR1 SGHNT and CDR2 YENEEA. This CDR3 spans 18 amino acids. The junction had 14 bases not matched to a gene; V was cut back by 1 base and J by 5 bases. The CDR3 loop reads CASSLGWVTSGSMETQYF. The DNA of the CDR3 is TGTGCCAGCAGCTTAGGCTGGGTGACTAGCGGAAGTATGGAGACCCAGTACTTC.

The genes are TRBV5-1 and TRBJ1-5; 10 positions match TRBD1. The germline gives CDR1 SGHRS, CDR2 YFSETQ. After removal of 4 bases from V and 5 bases from J, the junction contained 9 bases not matched to a gene. The CDR3 extends over 16 amino acids. CDR3 amino acids: CASSPTGTGADQPQHF. The CDR3 bases are TGCGCCAGCAGCCCTACCGGGACAGGGGCCGATCAGCCCCAGCATTTT.

For the CDR3, the DNA is TGTGCCACTTGGCCGGGGGTCACCGGGGAGCTGTTTTTT. Its translation: CATWPGVTGELFF. The J gene is TRBJ2-2, the V gene TRBV7-3, with a tentative D call TRBD2 (6 bases). This CDR3 spans 13 amino acids. The V end lost 10 bases, the J end lost 4 bases, and 13 bases lay between the germline ends. Germline V gene lookup returns CDR1 SGHTA and CDR2 FQGTGA.

The chain combines TRBV9 with TRBJ2-5; 11 bases agree with TRBD2. The CDR3 extends over 15 amino acids. CDR1 is SGDLS, CDR2 YYNGEE, per germline. The trim removed 0 bases at V and 4 bases at J, leaving 2 bases unmatched. The CDR3: CASSVGLAGRETQYF. CDR3 DNA sequence: TGTGCCAGCAGCGTAGGACTAGCGGGAAGAGAGACCCAGTACTTC. Using reference TRBV9 and TRBJ2-5 for the parts outside the CDR3, the full variable domain is DSGVTQTPKHLITATGQRVTLRCSPRSGDLSVYWYQQSLDQGLQFLIQYYNGEERAKGNILERFSAQQFPDLHSELNLSSLELGDSALYFCASSVGLAGRETQYFGPGTRLLVL.

The gene calls are TRBV7-3 and TRBJ2-7; 13 nucleotides agree with TRBD2. CDR1 and CDR2 (germline): SGHTA, FQGTGA. This CDR3 has 20 residues. The V gene end was trimmed by 1 base and the J gene end by 0 bases; junction bases not matched to a gene: 12. DNA of the CDR3: TGTGCCAGCAGCTTAAACCGACTAGCGGGAGGCCTCCGATCCTCCTACGAGCAGTACTTC. This translates into CASSLNRLAGGLRSSYEQYF.

This clone appeared a few times. The V and J genes are TRBV7-2 and TRBJ2-3; tentative D call: TRBD1 (5 bases). The germline CDR1 and CDR2 sequences are SGHTA and FQGNSA. The V gene lost 8 bases and the J gene lost 4 bases, with 10 bases spanning the gap. The CDR3 contains 12 residues. The CDR3 sequence: CASLGRADTQYF. The CDR3 coding sequence is TGTGCCAGCCTGGGGCGCGCAGATACGCAGTATTTT. Supplemented by reference TRBV7-2 and TRBJ2-3, the full variable domain reads GAGVSQSPSNKVTEKGKDVELRCDPISGHTALYWYRQSLGQGLEFLIYFQGNSAPDKSGLPSDRFSAERTGGSVSTLTIQRTQQEDSAVYLCASLGRADTQYFGPGTRLTVL.

The chain uses TRBV2 and TRBJ2-7; the D gene is possibly TRBD1 (5 bases). This CDR3 contains 15 residues. V dropped 2 bases and J dropped 7 bases, with 18 bases sitting between them. Germline loops: CDR1 SNHLY, CDR2 FYNNEI. CDR3 sequence: CASSESTTLPGEQYF. As DNA, the CDR3 is TGTGCCAGCAGTGAAAGTACTACCCTACCAGGGGAGCAGTACTTC.

CDR3 protein: CASATGAENYSNQPQHF. In DNA, the CDR3 is TGTGCCAGCGCGACAGGGGCTGAAAATTATAGCAATCAGCCCCAGCATTTT. This rearrangement joins TRBV28 to TRBJ1-5; TRBD1 aligns across 8 bases. V gave up 8 bases and J gave up 0 bases; unmatched junction bases: 12. CDR1 and CDR2 (germline): MDHEN, SYDVKM. The CDR3 totals 17 residues.

This clone was detected a few times. The V and J genes are TRBV2 and TRBJ1-5; D may be TRBD1 (5 bases). The CDR3 runs 16 residues. Germline CDR1 reads SNHLY; CDR2 reads FYNNEI. The ends were cut back, 5 bases at V and 3 bases at J, with 17 bases in the middle. The CDR3 nucleotides read TGTGCCAGCAGTAATACGCCCAGGGCTCTCAATCAGCCCCAGCATTTT. Its translation is CASSNTPRALNQPQHF.

The chain recombines TRBV30 with TRBJ2-7; 8 nucleotides align to TRBD1. With V trimmed by 4 bases and J by 4 bases, 3 bases remained unmatched. CDR1 GTSNPN and CDR2 SVGIG come from the germline V gene (reference sequence). This CDR3 spans 12 amino acids. CDR3 in DNA: TGTGCCTGGAAACGGGACAGGTACGAGCAGTACTTC. Its translation is CAWKRDRYEQYF. Variable domain in full (rest from reference TRBV30 and TRBJ2-7): SQTIHQWPATLVQPVGSPLSLECTVEGTSNPNLYWYRQAAGRGLQLLFYSVGIGQISSEVPQNLSASRPQDRQFILSSKKLLLSDSGFYLCAWKRDRYEQYFGPGTRLTVT.

This clone came up a few times. This chain connects TRBV30 to TRBJ1-5; 8 positions match TRBD1. J lost 3 bases, V lost 5 bases, and 6 bases had no gene match. This CDR3 has 14 amino acids. CDR1 is GTSNPN, CDR2 SVGIG, per germline (reference sequence). The CDR3 bases are TGTGCCTGGGAGAGACAGGGGAACAATCAGCCCCAGCATTTT. Amino acids: CAWERQGNNQPQHF. Full variable domain (outside the CDR3, taken from reference TRBV30 and TRBJ1-5): SQTIHQWPATLVQPVGSPLSLECTVEGTSNPNLYWYRQAAGRGLQLLFYSVGIGQISSEVPQNLSASRPQDRQFILSSKKLLLSDSGFYLCAWERQGNNQPQHFGDGTRLSIL.

The rearrangement links TRBV30 to TRBJ1-3; D is undetermined. The V end was cut by 6 bases, the J end by 10 bases, with 13 bases between. This CDR3 is built from 11 residues. CDR1 and CDR2 from the germline V gene are GTSNPN and SVGIG (reference sequence). The CDR3 DNA is TGTGCCTGCTCGGTGGTGCCAACCATATATTTT. Residues: CACSVVPTIYF.

The CDR3: CASRQTSNQPQHF. The CDR3 DNA sequence: TGTGCCAGCAGGCAGACTTCGAATCAGCCCCAGCATTTT. This rearrangement joins TRBV12-3 or TRBV12-4 to TRBJ1-5; D is ambiguous. This CDR3 is built from 13 residues. V was pared by 6 bases and J by 4 bases, with 10 bases between.

The chain recombines TRBV6-1 with TRBJ1-6; TRBD1 matches 8 bases. The CDR3 loop spans 16 amino acids. V dropped 1 base and J dropped 8; count of bases not matched to a gene: 7. Germline-derived CDR1 and CDR2 are MNHNS and SASEGT. The CDR3 DNA reads TGTGCCAGCAGTGAAGGGGGGACAGGAGGGTATTCACCCCTCCACTTT. Encoded protein: CASSEGGTGGYSPLHF.

The chain has TRBV11-2 and TRBJ2-3; D is possibly TRBD1 (6 bases). The germline CDR1 and CDR2 sequences are SGHAT and FQNNGV. The ends were cut back, 4 bases at V and 3 bases at J, with 11 bases in the middle. The CDR3 sequence is 14 residues long. The CDR3 DNA sequence: TGTGCCAGCAGCTCACAGGGAGTGACAGATACGCAGTATTTT. Residues: CASSSQGVTDTQYF.